The sample holds many counts of the clone carrying this T cell receptor (beta chain). The data were taken from a study of identical twins. TCRdb ran MiXCR on the 5' RACE reads and lists one entry per CDR3 protein. This table has approximately 190,000 distinct CDR3 sequences, less than 20% appearing once. V was shortened by 3 bases and J by 7 bases, with 7 bases between the two germline ends. The CDR3 contains 13 residues. The sample was also reused in another study, on T cells expressing NK-cell markers. That paper states: About 1.0-7.0% of CD8+ T cells in roughly six donors belonged to dominant NKG2C+ clonotypes.

This sequence joins TRBV12-3 or TRBV12-4 and TRBJ2-6; D uncertain. The receptor's source is a woman under 30 in good health. The sequenced sample consisted of CD8+ T cells sorted from blood. CDR3 protein: CASSFLSANVLTF. CDR3 nucleotide sequence: TGTGCCAGCAGTTTCCTGTCAGCCAACGTCCTGACTTTC.